A single sample is the source of the 7 T cell receptor beta chains below, sequenced in a study of T-cell memory formation after mild COVID-19. A single record per CDR3 protein comes from TCRdb applying MiXCR to the 5' RACE reads. Of just over 300,000 distinct CDR3 sequences detected, 15% to 20% appear once; the ten largest clones hold approximately 21%. Source material: PBMCs or a T cell subset sorted from them (not recorded which). The receptors shown here come from a man between 18 and 35 years old who had mild COVID-19 (a few samples of this study predate the infection). Cell type and time point are not known.

This clonotype was seen a handful of times. The V and J genes are TRBV12-3 or TRBV12-4 and TRBJ1-5, with 7 bases identical to TRBD1. V trimming: 6 bases; J trimming: 3 bases; junction bases outside the gene matches: 5. This CDR3 comprises 14 residues. The CDR3, as DNA: TGTGCCAGCAGACTGGGACAGTTCAATCAGCCCCAGCATTTT. Translating gives CASRLGQFNQPQHF.

CDR3 in amino acids: CASRDSYEQYF. In DNA form, the CDR3 reads TGCGCCAGCAGGGATTCCTACGAGCAGTACTTC. The rearrangement joins TRBV5-1 to TRBJ2-7; D gene ambiguous. The germline V gene has CDR1 SGHRS and CDR2 YFSETQ. V shed 5 bases and J shed 1 base, with 4 bases lying between them. This CDR3 spans 11 amino acids.

The V and J genes are TRBV9 and TRBJ1-1; no clear D gene. V was clipped by 4 bases and J by 4 bases, with 20 bases between them. The CDR3 runs 16 residues. Looked up from germline, CDR1 is SGDLS and CDR2 is YYNGEE. CDR3 protein: CASSTYSWVGFTEAFF. CDR3 in DNA: TGTGCCAGCAGCACCTACTCCTGGGTTGGATTCACTGAAGCTTTCTTT.

This clonotype was seen a handful of times. V usage is TRBV7-3 and J usage is TRBJ2-3, with 8 positions matching TRBD1. The length of the CDR3 is 15 residues. V was clipped by 4 bases and J by 4 bases; unmatched bases: 7. The germline gives CDR1 SGHTA, CDR2 FQGTGA. The CDR3 DNA follows: TGTGCCAGCAGCTGGCAGGGGGCTAGTGCAGATACGCAGTATTTT. This translates into CASSWQGASADTQYF.

The V call is TRBV12-3 or TRBV12-4, the J call TRBJ2-1; tentatively, D is TRBD1 (6 bases). The V end was cut by 5 bases, the J end by 8 bases, with 16 bases between. The CDR3 totals 14 residues. CDR3 residues: CASSPSDRSDEQFF. CDR3 nucleotides: TGTGCCAGCAGTCCCTCTGACAGGAGTGATGAGCAGTTCTTC.

The chain combines TRBV6-6 with TRBJ2-3; D possibly corresponds to TRBD1 (6 bases). The germline V gene encodes CDR1 MNHNY and CDR2 SVGAGI (reference sequence). V shed 4 bases and J shed 1 base, with 9 bases lying between them. The CDR3 has 14 amino acids. This chain's CDR3 is CASSWGPGTDTQYF. The DNA of the CDR3 is TGTGCCAGCAGTTGGGGGCCGGGCACAGATACGCAGTATTTT.

This chain uses TRBV7-2 with TRBJ1-5; maybe TRBD1 (5 bases). Per the germline V gene, CDR1 is SGHTA and CDR2 is FQGNSA. V was cut by 5 bases and J by 3 bases, with 14 bases left in between. This CDR3 contains 15 residues. The CDR3 spells CASSKGGGVNQPQHF. The CDR3 DNA follows: TGTGCCAGCAGCAAGGGTGGGGGGGTCAATCAGCCCCAGCATTTT.